One sample yielded the 2 T cell receptor beta chains listed below, sequenced in a study of blood T cell repertoires in COVID-19. Data came from immunoSEQ multiplex PCR; TCRdb stores just in-frame clones and leaves some out. The table records some 250,000 clones, approximately 91% of them present only once. The sequencing sample was made of PBMCs or T cells enriched from blood (not recorded which). The origin of the receptors is a human donor in a cohort exposed to, infected with or recovered from COVID-19 (not recorded which). The donor label of this sample is uncertain.

The chain couples TRBV5-1 to TRBJ2-3; TRBD2 aligns across 7 bases. From germline, CDR1 is SGHRS and CDR2 YFSETQ. The V segment lost 4 bases and the J segment 4 bases; nucleotides outside the gene matches: 0. The CDR3 consists of 12 residues. CDR3 sequence reads: CASSREADTQYF. The CDR3 coding sequence is TGCGCCAGCAGCCGGGAGGCAGATACGCAGTATTTT.

The chain has TRBV24-1 and TRBJ2-1; D ambiguous. The CDR3 loop spans 13 amino acids. Germline V lookup: CDR1 KGHDR, CDR2 SFDVKD. V gave up 0 bases and J gave up 8 bases, with 7 bases separating them. In DNA form, the CDR3 reads TGTGCCACCAGTGATTTGAGCCGTGATGAGCAGTTCTTC. It is translated as CATSDLSRDEQFF.